One sample yielded the 11 T cell receptor beta chains listed below, sequenced in a study of blood T cell repertoires in COVID-19. Assay used: immunoSEQ multiplex PCR; TCRdb lists only in-frame clones, some missing. The sample carries about 59,000 clones, roughly four fifths recorded once. Sequencing was performed on peripheral blood. These TCRs come from a woman aged 80 or older with acute or convalescent COVID-19.

This chain joins TRBV19 and TRBJ2-1, with 7 bases aligning to TRBD2. CDR1 and CDR2 from the germline V gene are LNHDA and SQIVND (reference sequence). Trimming took 5 bases from V and 15 from J; bases not matched to a gene: 22. This CDR3 has 16 amino acids. The CDR3 loop is CASSPREGNWAPHPFF. The CDR3 nucleotides read TGTGCCAGTAGTCCTAGGGAGGGGAACTGGGCCCCCCACCCGTTCTTC.

V and J are TRBV18 and TRBJ1-6; TRBD1 is a possible D gene (5 bases). Germline loops: CDR1 KGHSH, CDR2 LQKENI. The V gene lost 2 bases and the J gene lost 5 bases, with 16 bases spanning the gap. The CDR3 loop spans 17 amino acids. The CDR3 loop reads CASSPLGIQANNSPLHF. CDR3 sequence (DNA): TGTGCCAGCTCACCATTGGGGATACAGGCCAATAATTCACCCCTCCACTTT.

V usage is TRBV9 and J usage is TRBJ2-7; TRBD2 matches 7 bases. Trimming cost V 4 bases and J 6 bases; bases outside gene matches: 10. The CDR3 is 14 amino acids. Germline CDR1 and CDR2: SGDLS and YYNGEE. Written as DNA, the CDR3 is TGTGCCAGCAGCCCCCTAGCGGAATTGACCGAGCAGTACTTC. Encoded protein: CASSPLAELTEQYF.

This chain uses TRBV7-2 with TRBJ2-1; 10 positions match TRBD1. The CDR3 loop spans 15 amino acids. V shed 4 bases and J 8 bases; nucleotides not matched to a gene: 8. From germline, CDR1 is SGHTA and CDR2 FQGNSA. In DNA form, the CDR3 reads TGTGCCAGCAGCTCCGACAGGGGGCAGGTGTATGAGCAGTTCTTC. It encodes CASSSDRGQVYEQFF. The full variable domain, in which reference TRBV7-2 and TRBJ2-1 provide the parts outside the CDR3, is GAGVSQSPSNKVTEKGKDVELRCDPISGHTALYWYRQSLGQGLEFLIYFQGNSAPDKSGLPSDRFSAERTGGSVSTLTIQRTQQEDSAVYLCASSSDRGQVYEQFFGPGTRLTVL.

The rearrangement joins TRBV6-6 to TRBJ2-7; D is perhaps TRBD2 (6 bases). The CDR3 length is 11 residues. V lost 6 bases and J lost 9, with 12 bases in between. Germline values: CDR1 MNHNY, CDR2 SVGAGI (reference sequence). This CDR3 reads CASSFGTWQYF. The CDR3 nucleotides are TGTGCCAGCAGCTTCGGGACTTGGCAGTACTTC.

The rearrangement links TRBV19 to TRBJ1-1; 10 nucleotides line up with TRBD1. CDR3 size: 15 residues. CDR1 and CDR2 from the germline V gene are LNHDA and SQIVND (reference sequence). V was clipped by 3 bases and J by 1 base; unmatched bases: 2. The CDR3 DNA sequence: TGTGCCAGTAGTATGCGGACAGGGGGGAACACTGAAGCTTTCTTT. Residues: CASSMRTGGNTEAFF.

The genes are TRBV6-5 and TRBJ2-5; tentatively, D is TRBD2 (5 bases). Trimming removed 5 bases from V and 1 base from J, with 8 bases in between. Germline CDR1 and CDR2: MNHEY and SVGAGI. The CDR3 loop spans 13 amino acids. The CDR3 is CASSPDFQETQYF. The CDR3 coding sequence is TGTGCCAGCAGTCCGGACTTCCAAGAGACCCAGTACTTC.

This clone came up once. This chain uses TRBV4-1 with TRBJ2-1; TRBD2 matches at 13 bases. The V and J ends lost 4 bases and 5 bases, in that order; junction bases with no gene match: 8. Germline-derived CDR1 and CDR2 are MGHRA and YSYEKL. The CDR3 contains 17 residues. In DNA form, the CDR3 reads TGCGCCAGCAGCCTAAGACTAGCGGGAGGATACGACAATGAGCAGTTCTTC. Encoded protein: CASSLRLAGGYDNEQFF.

This sequence joins TRBV6-1 and TRBJ2-2, with D tentatively TRBD2 (6 bases). Trimming left V 1 base short and J 3 bases short, with 15 bases between. The CDR3 has 17 amino acids. Germline assignment: CDR1 MNHNS and CDR2 SASEGT. Here the CDR3 reads CASSEVHRDSYTGELFF. DNA of the CDR3: TGTGCCAGCAGTGAAGTACATAGGGACTCGTACACCGGGGAGCTGTTTTTT.

The chain couples TRBV6-5 to TRBJ2-7; 8 bases align to TRBD1. The CDR3 spans 14 residues. V trimming: 6 bases; J trimming: 3 bases; junction bases outside the gene matches: 7. Germline V CDR1 and CDR2: MNHEY, SVGAGI. DNA of the CDR3: TGTGCCAGCAGCGCTCTAGACAGGGGCTACGAGCAGTACTTC. Protein: CASSALDRGYEQYF.

This clone has more than one count but fewer than ten. The chain employs TRBV18 and TRBJ2-5; 9 bases are a match to TRBD2. Trimming at V came to 1 base and at J to 5 bases, leaving 8 bases not matched to a gene. CDR1 KGHSH and CDR2 LQKENI come from the germline V gene. This CDR3 is 16 amino acids long. The CDR3 protein is CASSPRLAGFEETQYF. DNA for the CDR3: TGTGCCAGCTCACCACGGCTAGCGGGATTCGAGGAGACCCAGTACTTC.